This T cell receptor (beta chain) was profiled in a study of cytomegalovirus exposure and HLA in healthy donors. Study findings and constraints: The classifier reportedly diagnosed cytomegalovirus status with high sensitivity and specificity.

Concerning this clone: What it binds is unknown.

60 Vbeta and 13 Jbeta primers were used in PCR. TCRdb's copy holds only in-frame clones and misses some; the assay was immunoSEQ multiplex PCR. The data hold approximately 210,000 clones, with about 88% observed a single time. V was pared by 3 bases and J by 8 bases, with 11 bases of the junction left unmatched. Germline lookup yields CDR1 SGHRS and CDR2 YFSETQ. The CDR3 is 15 amino acids. J is TRBJ2-3 and V is TRBV5-1; 8 positions agree with TRBD2. This sequence originates from a woman younger than 35 in good health and CMV-seronegative. The specimen was PBMCs. CDR3 residues: CASSSSGTREGTQYF. The CDR3 nucleotides are TGCGCCAGCAGCTCATCGGGGACTAGGGAAGGTACGCAGTATTTT.